These 30 T cell receptor beta chains were all obtained from the same sample, sequenced in a study of ipilimumab plus nivolumab after autologous stem cell transplantation. The protocol was immunoSEQ multiplex PCR, while the TCRdb copy is restricted to in-frame clones and leaves out a portion. Of approximately 15,000 clones in the sample, roughly 85% were seen once. The sample here was PBMCs, taken in a trial of ipilimumab plus nivolumab as post-transplant consolidation. The source is a male donor with diffuse large B-cell lymphoma.

V usage is TRBV19 and J usage is TRBJ2-5; TRBD2 is a possible D gene (5 bases). V lost 3 bases and J 7 bases, leaving 12 bases between the germline ends. The CDR3 consists of 13 residues. Germline V CDR1 and CDR2: LNHDA, SQIVND (reference sequence). CDR3 region: CASSMGREGTQYF. The CDR3 DNA sequence: TGTGCCAGTAGTATGGGCCGGGAAGGGACCCAGTACTTC.

This chain uses TRBV11-2 with TRBJ2-5; 11 nucleotides line up with TRBD2. Unmatched junction bases numbered 13, after V lost 5 bases and J lost 2 bases. The CDR3 is made up of 18 amino acids. Germline V CDR1 and CDR2: SGHAT, FQNNGV. Here the CDR3 reads CASSHPRGSGGGQETQYF. The CDR3 DNA follows: TGTGCCAGCAGCCACCCCCGGGGTAGCGGGGGGGGGCAAGAGACCCAGTACTTC.

This rearrangement joins TRBV11-1 to TRBJ2-2, with 7 bases matching TRBD2. J was trimmed by 0 bases and V by 5 bases; bases with no gene match: 3. This CDR3 has 15 residues. CDR1 SGHAT and CDR2 FQDESV come from the germline V gene (reference sequence). The CDR3 here is CASSLLATNTGELFF. The DNA of the CDR3 is TGTGCCAGCAGCCTACTAGCGACGAACACCGGGGAGCTGTTTTTT.

The V and J genes are TRBV9 and TRBJ1-5; TRBD1 might be the D (5 bases). CDR1 and CDR2 (germline): SGDLS, YYNGEE. The CDR3 is made up of 15 amino acids. V gave up 0 bases and J gave up 3 bases, with 10 bases separating them. CDR3 residues: CASSVGGVDNQPQHF. The CDR3 DNA sequence: TGTGCCAGCAGCGTAGGGGGGGTTGACAATCAGCCCCAGCATTTT. Looking up the rest from reference TRBV9 and TRBJ1-5 gives the full variable domain: DSGVTQTPKHLITATGQRVTLRCSPRSGDLSVYWYQQSLDQGLQFLIQYYNGEERAKGNILERFSAQQFPDLHSELNLSSLELGDSALYFCASSVGGVDNQPQHFGDGTRLSIL.

This sequence joins TRBV3-2 and TRBJ1-1. TRBV3-2 is an annotated pseudogene. The CDR3 length is 9 residues. The CDR3 spells CASSYEAFF. CDR3 sequence (DNA): TGTGCCAGCAGTTATGAAGCTTTCTTT.

The V and J genes are TRBV28 and TRBJ1-5, with 10 bases lining up with TRBD1. Germline-derived CDR1 and CDR2 are MDHEN and SYDVKM. This CDR3 region has 13 residues. Unmatched junction bases numbered 3, after V lost 5 bases and J lost 8 bases. This chain's CDR3 is CASSRQGAKPQHF. In DNA form, the CDR3 reads TGTGCCAGCAGTCGACAGGGGGCGAAGCCCCAGCATTTT. Complete variable domain (other parts from reference TRBV28 and TRBJ1-5): DVKVTQSSRYLVKRTGEKVFLECVQDMDHENMFWYRQDPGLGLRLIYFSYDVKMKEKGDIPEGYSVSREKKERFSLILESASTNQTSMYLCASSRQGAKPQHFGDGTRLSIL.

In this sample, this clone is medium-sized. The chain uses TRBV6-6 and TRBJ1-6; D remains ambiguous. V was cut by 6 bases and J by 10 bases, with 10 bases left in between. The germline V gene has CDR1 MNHNY and CDR2 SVGAGI (reference sequence). CDR3 length equals 12 residues. The CDR3: CASSYGESPLHF. Here the CDR3 DNA reads TGTGCCAGCAGCTACGGGGAGTCACCCCTCCACTTT.

V usage is TRBV7-8 and J usage is TRBJ1-5; D remains unclear. Germline V lookup: CDR1 SGHVS, CDR2 FQNEAQ. CDR3 length equals 13 residues. Trimming cost V 3 bases and J 4 bases, with 7 bases left between them. CDR3 sequence (DNA): TGTGCCAGCAGCTTGAGGAGTAATCAGCCCCAGCATTTT. It encodes CASSLRSNQPQHF.

V gene TRBV5-1 combines with J gene TRBJ2-5, with D unresolved. The CDR3 is made up of 13 amino acids. Per germline, CDR1 SGHRS and CDR2 YFSETQ. The germline V and J ends were trimmed by 0 bases and 5 bases, with 8 bases remaining between them. The CDR3 region is CASSLERRETQYF. In DNA form, the CDR3 reads TGCGCCAGCAGCTTGGAGAGGCGGGAGACCCAGTACTTC.

The chain combines TRBV9 with TRBJ1-2, with TRBD1 matching 10 bases. The CDR3 consists of 16 residues. In germline, CDR1 is SGDLS, CDR2 YYNGEE. V was pared by 4 bases and J by 2 bases, with 8 bases of the junction left unmatched. The CDR3: CASSRDRGTLNYGYTF. Written as DNA, the CDR3 is TGTGCCAGCAGCCGGGACAGGGGAACATTAAACTATGGCTACACCTTC.

The chain links TRBV18 to TRBJ1-6, with TRBD1 identical over 7 bases. There are 15 residues in the CDR3. Germline CDR1 and CDR2: KGHSH and LQKENI. V gave up 3 bases and J gave up 6 bases; unmatched junction bases: 5. The chain's CDR3 is CASSPSDRSNSPLHF. CDR3 nucleotide sequence: TGTGCCAGCTCACCCTCGGACAGGAGTAATTCACCCCTCCACTTT.

The chain joins TRBV19 to TRBJ1-1; tentatively, D is TRBD1 (6 bases). Trimming removed 5 bases at V and 9 bases at J, with 16 bases between. This CDR3 contains 13 residues. Looked up from germline, CDR1 is LNHDA and CDR2 is SQIVND (reference sequence). CDR3: CASSPDRESKAFF. The CDR3 nucleotides read TGTGCCAGTAGTCCGGACAGAGAGTCTAAAGCTTTCTTT.

The V and J genes are TRBV6-1 and TRBJ2-1, with TRBD1 matching 9 bases. CDR3 length: 17 amino acids. Germline V gene sequence: CDR1 MNHNS, CDR2 SASEGT. V lost 2 bases, J lost 0 bases, and 5 bases stayed unmatched. CDR3 sequence: CASSELTGGISYNEQFF. The DNA for the CDR3 is TGTGCCAGCAGTGAACTGACAGGGGGTATCTCCTACAATGAGCAGTTCTTC.

This clone was observed a handful of times. The V call is TRBV2, the J call TRBJ1-1; D not certain. The CDR3 is made up of 12 amino acids. The germline V gene encodes CDR1 SNHLY and CDR2 FYNNEI. V dropped 2 bases and J dropped 3 bases, with 4 bases sitting between them. The CDR3 sequence is CASSEMYTEAFF. In nucleotides, the CDR3 is TGTGCCAGCAGTGAAATGTACACTGAAGCTTTCTTT.

The rearrangement joins TRBV6-1 to TRBJ1-4; TRBD1 aligns across 9 bases. The junction had 7 bases not matched to a gene; V was cut back by 6 bases and J by 8 bases. The CDR3 length is 14 residues. CDR1 is MNHNS, CDR2 SASEGT, per germline. DNA of the CDR3: TGTGCCAGCAGATCACAGGGGGCGGGGGAAAAACTGTTTTTT. Translated: CASRSQGAGEKLFF.

Remarks on this clone: Within the sample, other DNA sequences also encode this same CDR3. This chain links TRBV9 with TRBJ2-1, with D perhaps matching TRBD2 (5 bases). With 4 bases removed from V and 1 base from J, the gap between germline ends came to 15 bases. The germline V gene has CDR1 SGDLS and CDR2 YYNGEE. This CDR3 comprises 16 residues. In nucleotides, the CDR3 is TGTGCCAGCAGCCTTACTGAGCGGCCGTCCTACAATGAGCAGTTCTTC. Translation gives CASSLTERPSYNEQFF.

This chain links TRBV11-2 with TRBJ2-2, with 7 bases matching TRBD1. Germline values: CDR1 SGHAT, CDR2 FQNNGV. This CDR3 region has 15 residues. V was clipped by 5 bases and J by 3 bases; unmatched bases: 6. The CDR3 sequence is CASSPNTGDTGELFF. CDR3 DNA sequence: TGTGCCAGCAGCCCGAATACAGGGGACACCGGGGAGCTGTTTTTT.

The V and J genes are TRBV18 and TRBJ2-5; 8 nucleotides agree with TRBD2. Germline lookup yields CDR1 KGHSH and CDR2 LQKENI. Unmatched junction bases numbered 14, after V lost 2 bases and J lost 6 bases. The CDR3 contains 17 residues. The CDR3: CASSPTLESGGGKTQYF. CDR3 sequence (DNA): TGTGCCAGCTCACCAACCTTGGAGAGCGGGGGAGGAAAGACCCAGTACTTC.

This clone was recorded a few times. The chain links TRBV19 to TRBJ1-6; D is unclear. Germline CDR1 LNHDA, CDR2 SQIVND (reference sequence). The CDR3 covers 15 residues. V was pared by 3 bases and J by 6 bases, with 12 bases between. The DNA of the CDR3 is TGTGCCAGTAGTATCGGCCGAAACCTTAATTCACCCCTCCACTTT. Encoded protein: CASSIGRNLNSPLHF.

This clone is labeled as medium-sized. The rearrangement joins TRBV11-2 to TRBJ2-5, with 8 bases that match TRBD2. Per germline, CDR1 SGHAT and CDR2 FQNNGV. The CDR3 length is 15 residues. Unmatched junction bases numbered 5, after V lost 5 bases and J lost 0 bases. The CDR3 spells CASSHGGGYQETQYF. The CDR3 DNA follows: TGTGCCAGCAGCCACGGGGGGGGGTACCAAGAGACCCAGTACTTC.

This clone was detected a few times. The rearrangement links TRBV7-2 to TRBJ2-7; D could derive from TRBD1 or TRBD2 (5 bases each). The CDR3 spans 14 residues. V was pared by 5 bases and J by 2 bases, with 13 bases between. Germline CDR1 and CDR2: SGHTA and FQGNSA. CDR3 sequence: CASSPRDPTYEQYF. In DNA form, the CDR3 reads TGTGCCAGCAGCCCCCGGGACCCTACCTACGAGCAGTACTTC.

The V gene is TRBV5-4, the J gene TRBJ1-2; tentatively, D is TRBD1 (6 bases). This CDR3 contains 15 residues. V was trimmed by 4 bases and J by 8 bases, leaving 21 bases between them. Germline V lookup: CDR1 SGHNT, CDR2 YYREEE (reference sequence). For the CDR3, the DNA is TGTGCCAGCAGCCAACGCTATTCGGGGGCTTGGGGCTACACCTTC. Translating gives CASSQRYSGAWGYTF.

The V and J genes are TRBV29-1 and TRBJ1-1; D unresolved. Looked up from germline, CDR1 is SQVTM and CDR2 is ANQGSEA. This CDR3 has 12 amino acids. With 6 bases removed from V and 6 bases from J, the gap between germline ends came to 14 bases. CDR3 in DNA: TGCAGCGTCAAAGCCATGGACGCTGAAGCTTTCTTT. Translation gives CSVKAMDAEAFF.

The rearrangement links TRBV7-6 to TRBJ2-5; D is undetermined. This CDR3 comprises 14 residues. Between the trimmed V and J ends, which lost 1 base and 1 base, there was a span of 7 bases. Germline CDR1 and CDR2: SGHVS and FNYEAQ. The CDR3 nucleotides read TGTGCCAGCAGCTTAGACCTTACCCAAGAGACCCAGTACTTC. Its translation is CASSLDLTQETQYF.

The genes are TRBV2 and TRBJ1-1, with 12 bases matching TRBD1. This CDR3 has 16 residues. The ends lost 2 bases at V and 3 bases at J; junction bases unmatched: 4. Per the germline V gene, CDR1 is SNHLY and CDR2 is FYNNEI. CDR3 in amino acids: CASSERDRGLYTEAFF. In nucleotides, the CDR3 is TGTGCCAGCAGTGAACGGGACAGGGGGCTATACACTGAAGCTTTCTTT.

V usage is TRBV7-6 and J usage is TRBJ2-5; D may be TRBD2 (7 bases). The CDR3 spans 16 residues. The ends were cut back, 2 bases at V and 5 bases at J, with 18 bases in the middle. CDR1 and CDR2 (germline): SGHVS, FNYEAQ. The CDR3 loop reads CASSLNVPGGGETQYF. CDR3 nucleotides: TGTGCCAGCAGCTTAAACGTCCCGGGGGGCGGGGAGACCCAGTACTTC.

The chain is built from TRBV7-2 and TRBJ1-4; the match to TRBD1 covers 8 bases. Trimming at V came to 6 bases and at J to 6 bases, leaving 6 bases not matched to a gene. Germline lookup yields CDR1 SGHTA and CDR2 FQGNSA. This CDR3 comprises 14 residues. CDR3 nucleotides: TGTGCCAGCAGACCTCAGGGGGCCGATGAAAAACTGTTTTTT. Encoded protein: CASRPQGADEKLFF.

The rearrangement links TRBV20-1 to TRBJ2-5; TRBD1 is a possible D gene (6 bases). Trimming pared 7 bases from V and 5 bases from J, leaving 8 bases between. The V gene's germline CDR1 is DFQATT and CDR2 SNEGSKA (reference sequence). The CDR3 consists of 10 residues. CDR3 nucleotides: TGCAGTGTAGACAGGGAGACCCAGTACTTC. Translation gives CSVDRETQYF.

This clone appeared a single time. This chain uses TRBV29-1 with TRBJ1-2, with unresolved D. Germline CDR1 is SQVTM and CDR2 is ANQGSEA. The V end lost 4 bases, the J end lost 8 bases, and 23 bases lay between the germline ends. CDR3 length equals 15 residues. CDR3 residues: CSVGGGEVVTRGYTF. CDR3 in DNA: TGCAGCGTTGGTGGCGGGGAAGTGGTAACGAGGGGCTACACCTTC.

The genes are TRBV6-6 and TRBJ1-5; D uncertain. Trimming cost V 3 bases and J 0 bases, with 6 bases left between them. The CDR3 contains 14 residues. From germline, CDR1 is MNHNY and CDR2 SVGAGI (reference sequence). The CDR3 region has the DNA TGTGCCAGCAGTTATCTAAATAGCAATCAGCCCCAGCATTTT. Its translation: CASSYLNSNQPQHF.